A selection of T cell receptor beta chains follows, all from one sample in a study of cytomegalovirus exposure and HLA in healthy donors. Generated by immunoSEQ multiplex PCR, the TCRdb table keeps only in-frame clones and is missing some. The table lists some 110,000 clones, approximately 88% of them singletons, with 1.5% to 2% in the top ten. Sequencing was done on a sample of PBMCs. The receptor set was obtained from a man between 18 and 35 years old in good health and CMV-seronegative. CDR3s include the opening cysteine and the closing phenylalanine or tryptophan. The order of the fields is J gene, clone size, V gene, D gene, CDR3 protein, CDR3 DNA. D genes are given only for firm matches. Clone size is not always given. Where it is, it says once, few, many or a class for expanded clones.

TRBJ1-2	.	TRBV29-1	.	CSVAANYGYTF	TGCAGCGTTGCTGCTAACTATGGCTACACCTTC
TRBJ2-3	.	TRBV28	.	CAEAASLADTQYF	TGTGCCGAAGCGGCTTCATTGGCAGATACGCAGTATTTT
TRBJ1-2	.	TRBV7-2	.	CASSSPQATNYGYTF	TGTGCCAGCAGCTCCCCTCAAGCGACTAACTATGGCTACACCTTC
TRBJ1-4	.	TRBV5-1	.	CASSTGRTNEKLFF	TGCGCCAGCAGCACCGGACGGACAAATGAAAAACTGTTTTTT
TRBJ2-7	medium-sized	TRBV19	.	CASSWTLFYEQYF	TGTGCCAGTAGTTGGACACTCTTCTACGAGCAGTACTTC
TRBJ1-5	.	TRBV15	.	CATSRVIGDSNQPQHF	TGTGCCACCAGCAGAGTGATCGGGGATAGCAATCAGCCCCAGCATTTT
TRBJ1-2	.	TRBV28	.	CASRHEANYGYTF	TGTGCCAGCAGACACGAAGCTAACTATGGCTACACCTTC
TRBJ2-3	.	TRBV28	TRBD1	CASTMTGGTDTQYF	TGTGCCAGCACCATGACAGGGGGGACAGATACGCAGTATTTT
TRBJ1-1	.	TRBV4-2	TRBD1	CATAAQGGTEAFF	TGTGCCACGGCGGCCCAGGGGGGCACTGAAGCTTTCTTT
TRBJ1-1	once	TRBV27	.	CASSLNRVATEAFF	TGTGCCAGCAGTTTGAACAGGGTAGCCACTGAAGCTTTCTTT
TRBJ1-3	.	TRBV15	.	CATSRVRGTSGNTIYF	TGTGCCACCAGCAGAGTAAGGGGAACCTCTGGAAACACCATATATTTT
TRBJ2-7	.	TRBV7-8	TRBD2	CASSLERTSSHEQYF	TGTGCCAGCAGCTTAGAAAGGACTAGCTCCCACGAGCAGTACTTC
TRBJ2-1	.	TRBV11-2	.	CASSKGVSGYNEQFF	TGTGCCAGCAGTAAAGGAGTTAGCGGTTACAATGAGCAGTTCTTC
TRBJ2-7	.	TRBV25-1	.	CASSALGGLEQYF	TGTGCCAGCAGTGCGCTCGGAGGTTTGGAGCAGTACTTC
TRBJ2-2	.	TRBV29-1	TRBD1	CSTGQTNTGELFF	TGCAGCACGGGACAGACGAACACCGGGGAGCTGTTTTTT
TRBJ2-2	.	TRBV27	TRBD1	CASRRTGRNTGELFF	TGTGCCAGCAGGAGGACAGGGCGGAACACCGGGGAGCTGTTTTTT
TRBJ1-1	.	TRBV28	.	CASSLQNEAFF	TGTGCCAGCAGTTTACAGAATGAAGCTTTCTTT
TRBJ2-3	.	TRBV28	TRBD2	CASSSRLALTDTQYF	TGTGCCAGCAGTTCCCGACTAGCCCTCACAGATACGCAGTATTTT
TRBJ2-3	.	TRBV5-6	TRBD2	CASSVAGGTDTQYF	TGTGCCAGCAGCGTAGCGGGAGGCACAGATACGCAGTATTTT
TRBJ2-1	.	TRBV28	.	CASSFPPRSVNEQFF	TGTGCCAGCAGTTTCCCGCCCCGGTCGGTGAATGAGCAGTTCTTC
TRBJ2-1	.	TRBV7-8	TRBD1	CASSIDRGSYNEQFF	TGTGCCAGCAGCATTGACAGGGGCTCATACAATGAGCAGTTCTTC
TRBJ2-3	.	TRBV10-3	.	CAIGAGSVTDTQYF	TGTGCCATCGGGGCGGGGTCGGTCACAGATACGCAGTATTTT
TRBJ1-2	.	TRBV5-1	TRBD1	CASSWGTGLSGYGYTF	TGCGCCAGCAGCTGGGGGACAGGATTATCTGGCTATGGCTACACCTTC
TRBJ1-1	.	TRBV6-1	TRBD1	CASSSDRVNTEAFF	TGTGCCAGCAGTTCGGACAGGGTGAACACTGAAGCTTTCTTT
TRBJ2-7	.	TRBV4-1	.	CASSQIPGESSREQYF	TGCGCCAGCAGCCAAATCCCAGGGGAGTCCTCCAGGGAGCAGTACTTC
TRBJ2-4	.	TRBV5-1	.	CASSPLVQGAKNIQYF	TGCGCCAGCAGCCCCTTGGTGCAGGGGGCCAAAAACATTCAGTACTTC
TRBJ2-5	.	TRBV28	TRBD1	CASSKTGGGLGTQYF	TGTGCCAGCAGTAAGACAGGGGGCGGCTTAGGGACCCAGTACTTC
TRBJ2-7	.	TRBV14	.	CASSHLTDTSYEQYF	TGTGCCAGCAGCCACCTGACAGATACCTCCTACGAGCAGTACTTC
TRBJ2-2	few	TRBV7-9	TRBD2	CASTGTTANTGELFF	TGTGCCAGCACCGGGACTACCGCGAACACCGGGGAGCTGTTTTTT
TRBJ1-2	.	TRBV19	.	CASSIQGVYDYGYTF	TGTGCCAGTAGTATCCAGGGCGTCTATGACTATGGCTACACCTTC
TRBJ2-7	.	TRBV10-1	TRBD2	CASSAGGPYEQYF	TGCGCCAGCAGTGCGGGAGGGCCTTACGAGCAGTACTTC
TRBJ1-2	.	TRBV28	TRBD1	CASRPRQGRGYTF	TGTGCCAGCAGGCCCCGACAGGGCCGAGGCTACACCTTC
TRBJ2-1	.	TRBV7-7	.	CASSKGSGAYNEQFF	TGTGCCAGCAGTAAAGGGTCAGGGGCCTACAATGAGCAGTTCTTC